This T cell receptor (beta chain) is from a study of preoperative IRX-2 immunotherapy in early breast cancer. Here immunoSEQ multiplex PCR was the method, and the copy in TCRdb shows in-frame clones only, minus some. This table has roughly 42,000 clones, 77% appearing once. Germline V CDR1 and CDR2: SSHAT, FNYEAQ (reference sequence). With 2 bases removed from V and 4 bases from J, the gap between germline ends came to 11 bases. CDR3 length equals 15 residues. Treatment in this sample: preoperative locoregional IRX-2 cytokine immunotherapy. Sample: tumor tissue, taken after IRX-2 immunotherapy. The chain carries TRBV7-7 and TRBJ2-2; TRBD2 is a possible D gene (5 bases). This TCR derives from a human donor with breast cancer. The CDR3 spells CASSLRGRGTGELFF. The CDR3 bases are TGTGCCAGCAGCTTACGAGGCCGGGGCACCGGGGAGCTGTTTTTT.